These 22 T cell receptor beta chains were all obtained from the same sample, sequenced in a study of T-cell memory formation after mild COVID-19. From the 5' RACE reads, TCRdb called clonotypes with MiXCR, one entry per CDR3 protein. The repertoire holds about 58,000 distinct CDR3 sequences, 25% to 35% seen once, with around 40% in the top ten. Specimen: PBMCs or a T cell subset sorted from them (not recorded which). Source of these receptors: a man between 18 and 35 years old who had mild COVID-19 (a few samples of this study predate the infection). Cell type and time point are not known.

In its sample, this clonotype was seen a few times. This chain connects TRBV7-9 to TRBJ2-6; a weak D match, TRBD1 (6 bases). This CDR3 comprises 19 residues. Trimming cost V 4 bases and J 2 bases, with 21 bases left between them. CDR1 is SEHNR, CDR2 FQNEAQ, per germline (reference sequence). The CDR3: CASSSDTSIGGAGANVLTF. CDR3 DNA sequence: TGTGCCAGCAGCTCGGACACCAGTATAGGGGGTGCTGGGGCCAACGTCCTGACTTTC.

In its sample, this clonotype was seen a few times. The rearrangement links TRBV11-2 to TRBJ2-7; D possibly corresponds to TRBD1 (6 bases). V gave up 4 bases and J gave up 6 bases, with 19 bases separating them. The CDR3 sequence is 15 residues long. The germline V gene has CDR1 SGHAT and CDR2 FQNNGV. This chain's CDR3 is CASSSRKGVEVEQYF. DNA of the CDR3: TGTGCCAGCAGCTCCCGTAAGGGGGTGGAAGTCGAGCAGTACTTC.

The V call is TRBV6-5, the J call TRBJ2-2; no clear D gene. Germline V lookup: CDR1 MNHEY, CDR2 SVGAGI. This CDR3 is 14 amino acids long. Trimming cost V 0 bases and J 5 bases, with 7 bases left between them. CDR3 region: CASSYSMGTGELFF. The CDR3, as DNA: TGTGCCAGCAGTTACTCGATGGGGACCGGGGAGCTGTTTTTT.

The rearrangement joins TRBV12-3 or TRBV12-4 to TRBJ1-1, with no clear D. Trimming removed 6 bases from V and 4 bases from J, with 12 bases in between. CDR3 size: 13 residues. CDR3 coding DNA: TGTGCCAGCAGCCCAGGTAGAACCACTGAAGCTTTCTTT. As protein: CASSPGRTTEAFF.

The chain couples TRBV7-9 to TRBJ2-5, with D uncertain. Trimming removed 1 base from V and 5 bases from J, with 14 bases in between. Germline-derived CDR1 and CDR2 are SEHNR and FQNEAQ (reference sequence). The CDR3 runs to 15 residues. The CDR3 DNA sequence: TGTGCCAGCAGCTTAGAGGTGGCGGTCTCGGAGACCCAGTACTTC. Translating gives CASSLEVAVSETQYF.

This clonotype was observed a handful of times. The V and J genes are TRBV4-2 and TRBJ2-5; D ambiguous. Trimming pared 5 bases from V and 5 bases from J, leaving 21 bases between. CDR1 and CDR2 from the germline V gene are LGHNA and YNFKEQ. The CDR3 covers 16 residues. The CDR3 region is CASSIKIGSDGETQYF. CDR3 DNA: TGTGCCAGCAGCATAAAGATTGGCAGTGACGGGGAGACCCAGTACTTC.

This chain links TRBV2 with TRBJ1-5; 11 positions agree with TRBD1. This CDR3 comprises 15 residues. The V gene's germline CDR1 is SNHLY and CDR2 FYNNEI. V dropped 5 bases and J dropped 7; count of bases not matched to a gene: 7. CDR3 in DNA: TGTGCCAGCAGTCCCGGGACAGGGGGAGGCCAGCCCCAGCATTTT. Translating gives CASSPGTGGGQPQHF.

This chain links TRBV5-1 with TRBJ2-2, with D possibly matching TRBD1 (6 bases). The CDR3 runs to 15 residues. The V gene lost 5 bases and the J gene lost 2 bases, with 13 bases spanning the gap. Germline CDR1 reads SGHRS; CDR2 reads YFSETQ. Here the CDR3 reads CASRGWTVNTGELFF. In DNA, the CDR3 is TGCGCCAGCAGAGGGTGGACAGTCAACACCGGGGAGCTGTTTTTT. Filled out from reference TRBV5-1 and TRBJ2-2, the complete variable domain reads KAGVTQTPRYLIKTRGQQVTLSCSPISGHRSVSWYQQTPGQGLQFLFEYFSETQRNKGNFPGRFSGRQFSNSRSEMNVSTLELGDSALYLCASRGWTVNTGELFFGEGSRLTVL.

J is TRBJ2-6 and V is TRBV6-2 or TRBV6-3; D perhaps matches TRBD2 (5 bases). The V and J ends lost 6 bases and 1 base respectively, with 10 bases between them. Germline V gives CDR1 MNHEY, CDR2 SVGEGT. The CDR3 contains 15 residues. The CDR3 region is CASSYRGSGANVLTF. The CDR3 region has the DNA TGTGCCAGCAGCTATCGGGGTTCTGGGGCCAACGTCCTGACTTTC.

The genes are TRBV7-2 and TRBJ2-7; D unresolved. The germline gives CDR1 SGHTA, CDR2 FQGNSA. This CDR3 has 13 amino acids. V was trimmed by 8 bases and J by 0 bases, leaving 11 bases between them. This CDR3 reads CASGSLSSYEQYV. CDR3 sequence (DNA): TGTGCCAGCGGTTCACTGAGCTCCTACGAGCAGTACGTC.

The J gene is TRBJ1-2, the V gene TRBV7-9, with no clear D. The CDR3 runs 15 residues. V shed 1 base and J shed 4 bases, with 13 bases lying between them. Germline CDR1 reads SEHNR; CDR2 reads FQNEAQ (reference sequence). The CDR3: CASSLDRQEVYGYTF. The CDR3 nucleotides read TGTGCCAGCAGCTTAGATAGGCAGGAGGTCTATGGCTACACCTTC.

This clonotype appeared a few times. CDR3 DNA sequence: TGCGCCAGCAGCTTGGAGGAGCGTACGGGAGAGACCCAGTACTTC. The encoded protein is CASSLEERTGETQYF. The chain links TRBV5-1 to TRBJ2-5; D is uncertain. Trimming cost V 0 bases and J 4 bases, with 13 bases left between them. Germline V gene sequence: CDR1 SGHRS, CDR2 YFSETQ. This CDR3 spans 15 amino acids. Full variable domain (outside the CDR3, taken from reference TRBV5-1 and TRBJ2-5): KAGVTQTPRYLIKTRGQQVTLSCSPISGHRSVSWYQQTPGQGLQFLFEYFSETQRNKGNFPGRFSGRQFSNSRSEMNVSTLELGDSALYLCASSLEERTGETQYFGPGTRLLVL.

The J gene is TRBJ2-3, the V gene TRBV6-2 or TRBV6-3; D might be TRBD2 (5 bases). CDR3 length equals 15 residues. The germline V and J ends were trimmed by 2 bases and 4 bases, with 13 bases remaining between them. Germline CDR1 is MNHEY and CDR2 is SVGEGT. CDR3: CASSYRGQEADTQYF. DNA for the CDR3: TGTGCCAGCAGTTACAGAGGCCAGGAGGCAGATACGCAGTATTTT.

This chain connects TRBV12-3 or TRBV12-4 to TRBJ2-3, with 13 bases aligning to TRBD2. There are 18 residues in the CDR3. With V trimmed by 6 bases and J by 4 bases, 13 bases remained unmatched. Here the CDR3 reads CASSPTRTSGGWSDTQYF. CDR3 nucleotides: TGTGCCAGCAGCCCGACTCGGACTAGCGGGGGTTGGTCAGATACGCAGTATTTT.

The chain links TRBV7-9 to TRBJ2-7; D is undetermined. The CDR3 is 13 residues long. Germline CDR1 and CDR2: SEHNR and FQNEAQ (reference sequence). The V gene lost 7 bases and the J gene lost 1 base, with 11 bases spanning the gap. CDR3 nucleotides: TGTGCCAGCACCGCCCAGGAATCCTACGAGCAGTACTTC. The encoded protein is CASTAQESYEQYF.

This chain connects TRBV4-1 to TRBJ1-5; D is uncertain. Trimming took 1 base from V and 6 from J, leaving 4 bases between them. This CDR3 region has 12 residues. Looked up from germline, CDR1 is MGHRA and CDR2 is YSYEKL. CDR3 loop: CASSQGSQPQHF. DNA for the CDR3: TGCGCCAGCAGCCAAGGATCTCAGCCCCAGCATTTT.

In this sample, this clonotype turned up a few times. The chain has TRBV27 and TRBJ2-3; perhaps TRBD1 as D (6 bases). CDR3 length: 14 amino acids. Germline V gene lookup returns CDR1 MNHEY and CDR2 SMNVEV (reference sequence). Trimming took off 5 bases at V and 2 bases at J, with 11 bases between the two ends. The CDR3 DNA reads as TGTGCCAGCAGTCGACAGGACGACACAGATACGCAGTATTTT. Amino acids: CASSRQDDTDTQYF.

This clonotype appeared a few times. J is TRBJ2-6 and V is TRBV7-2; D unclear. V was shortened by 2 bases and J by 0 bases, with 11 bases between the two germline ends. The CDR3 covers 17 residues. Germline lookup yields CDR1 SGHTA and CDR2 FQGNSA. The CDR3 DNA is TGTGCCAGCAGCTTAATGGGCAGCCTCTCTGGGGCCAACGTCCTGACTTTC. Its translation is CASSLMGSLSGANVLTF.

CDR3: CASSFYFGDTIYF. CDR3 sequence (DNA): TGTGCCAGCAGTTTTTATTTCGGGGACACCATATATTTT. The chain has TRBV12-3 or TRBV12-4 and TRBJ1-3; D is undetermined. The V and J ends lost 3 bases and 8 bases respectively, with 11 bases between them. The CDR3 has 13 amino acids.

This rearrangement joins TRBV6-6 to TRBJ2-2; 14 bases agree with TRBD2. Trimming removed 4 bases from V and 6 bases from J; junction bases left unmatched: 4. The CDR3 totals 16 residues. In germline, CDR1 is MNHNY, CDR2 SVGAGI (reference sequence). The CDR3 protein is CASSWATSGGAGELFF. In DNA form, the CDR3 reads TGTGCCAGCAGTTGGGCGACTAGCGGGGGGGCCGGGGAGCTGTTTTTT.

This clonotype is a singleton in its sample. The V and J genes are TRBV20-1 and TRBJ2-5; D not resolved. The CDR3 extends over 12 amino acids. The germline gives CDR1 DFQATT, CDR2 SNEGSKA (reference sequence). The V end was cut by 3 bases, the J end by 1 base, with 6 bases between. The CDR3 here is CSASGPQETQYF. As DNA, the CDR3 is TGCAGTGCTAGCGGTCCCCAAGAGACCCAGTACTTC.

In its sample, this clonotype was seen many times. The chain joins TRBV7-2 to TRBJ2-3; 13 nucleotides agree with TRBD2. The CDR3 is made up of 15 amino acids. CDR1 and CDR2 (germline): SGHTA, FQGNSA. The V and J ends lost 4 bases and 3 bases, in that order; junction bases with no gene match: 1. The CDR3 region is CASSWTSGGTDTQYF. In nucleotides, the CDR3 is TGTGCCAGCAGCTGGACTAGCGGGGGTACAGATACGCAGTATTTT.